Listed below are T cell receptor beta chains from one sample, sequenced in a study of shared clonotypes between healthy human individuals. The protocol was immunoSEQ multiplex PCR, while the TCRdb copy is restricted to in-frame clones and leaves out a portion. The table includes 1,400,000 or so clones, approximately 98.5% detected once. The sequenced sample was naive CD4+ T cells sorted from blood. The receptors come from a man aged 30 to 45 in good health. CDR3s include the opening cysteine and the closing phenylalanine or tryptophan.

v_call | cdr3_aa
TRBV9 | CASSVAGQHIQYF
TRBV5-8 | CASSLGRWVGQPQHF
TRBV7-9 | CARSPREIGVEQYF
TRBV28 | CASRPGGASNQPQHF
TRBV4-1 | CASSQPRDRTPYEQYF
TRBV6-1 | CASSELRIDEQFF
TRBV7-7 | CASSSDRVGETQYF
TRBV7-6 | CATNRGGETQYF
TRBV2 | CASRGRAGQFF
TRBV11-3 | CASSGGSTYNEQFF
TRBV10-3 | CAISDRLVAGVQETQYF
TRBV18 | CASSPGGLGLAYNEQFF
TRBV18 | CASSPRPGQETQYF
TRBV30 | CAWSVQSGTRNHEQYF
TRBV5-5 | CASSATGSGELFF
TRBV5-1 | CASRRQGLEAFF
TRBV7-9 | CASSFWDRGTDTQYF
TRBV18 | CASSGTGDGNTIYF
TRBV5-3 | CASSLQQGPYEQYF
TRBV28 | CASRGQGGNYGNQPQHF